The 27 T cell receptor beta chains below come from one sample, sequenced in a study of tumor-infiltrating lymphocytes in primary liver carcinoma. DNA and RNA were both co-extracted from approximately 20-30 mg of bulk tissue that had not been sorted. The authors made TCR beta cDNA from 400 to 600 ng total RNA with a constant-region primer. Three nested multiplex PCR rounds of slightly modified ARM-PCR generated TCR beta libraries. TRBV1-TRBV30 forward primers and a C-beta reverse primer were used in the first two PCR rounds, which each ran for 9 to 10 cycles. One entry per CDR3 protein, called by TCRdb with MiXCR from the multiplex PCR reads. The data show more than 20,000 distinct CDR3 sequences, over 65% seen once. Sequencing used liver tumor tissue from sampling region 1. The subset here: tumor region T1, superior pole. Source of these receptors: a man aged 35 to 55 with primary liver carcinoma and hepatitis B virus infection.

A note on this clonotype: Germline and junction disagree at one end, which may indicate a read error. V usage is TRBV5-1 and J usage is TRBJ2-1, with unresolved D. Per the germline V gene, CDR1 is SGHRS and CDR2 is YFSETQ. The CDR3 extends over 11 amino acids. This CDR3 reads CTSSLYNGQFF. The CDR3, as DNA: TGCACCAGCAGCTTATACAATGGGCAGTTCTTC.

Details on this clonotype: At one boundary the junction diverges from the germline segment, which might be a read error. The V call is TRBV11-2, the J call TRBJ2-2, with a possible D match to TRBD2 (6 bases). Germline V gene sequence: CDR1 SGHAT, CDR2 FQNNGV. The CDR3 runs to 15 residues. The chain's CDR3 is CASSFAGSKTGELFF. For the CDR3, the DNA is TGTGCCAGCAGCTTTGCGGGGTCGAAGACCGGGGAGTTGTTTTTT.

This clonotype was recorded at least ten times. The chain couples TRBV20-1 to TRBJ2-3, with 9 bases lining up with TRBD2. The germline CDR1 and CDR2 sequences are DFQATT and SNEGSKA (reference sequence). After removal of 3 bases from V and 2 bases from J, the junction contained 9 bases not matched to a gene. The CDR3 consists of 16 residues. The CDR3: CSASRVSGGFTDTQYF. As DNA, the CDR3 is TGCAGTGCTAGTCGGGTTAGCGGGGGTTTCACAGATACGCAGTATTTT.

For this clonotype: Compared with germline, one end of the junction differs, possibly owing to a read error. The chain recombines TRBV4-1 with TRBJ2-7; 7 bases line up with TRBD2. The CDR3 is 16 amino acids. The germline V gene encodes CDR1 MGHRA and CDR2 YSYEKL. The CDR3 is CASSQSLAEPLYEQHF. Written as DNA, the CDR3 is TGCGCCAGCAGCCAATCCCTAGCGGAGCCGCTCTACGAGCAGCACTTC.

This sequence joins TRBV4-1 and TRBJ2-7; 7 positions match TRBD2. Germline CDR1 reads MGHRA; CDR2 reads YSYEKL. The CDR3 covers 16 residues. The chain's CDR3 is CASNQSLAESLYEQYV. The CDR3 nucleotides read TGCGCCAGCAACCAATCCCTAGCGGAGTCACTTTACGAGCAGTACGTC.

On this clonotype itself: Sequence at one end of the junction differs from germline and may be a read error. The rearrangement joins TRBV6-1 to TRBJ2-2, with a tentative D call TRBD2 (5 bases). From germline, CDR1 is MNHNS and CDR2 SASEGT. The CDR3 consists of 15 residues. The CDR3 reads CTSRDGPARTGELFF. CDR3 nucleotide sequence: TGTACCAGCAGAGACGGACCAGCTAGAACCGGGGAACTGTTTTTT.

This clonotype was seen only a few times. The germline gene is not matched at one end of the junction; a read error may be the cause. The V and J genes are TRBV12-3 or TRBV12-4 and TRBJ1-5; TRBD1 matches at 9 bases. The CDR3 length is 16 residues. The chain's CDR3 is CASSTSTGGGNQSQHF. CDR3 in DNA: TGTGCCAGCAGTACCTCGACAGGGGGAGGCAATCAGTCCCAGCACTTT.

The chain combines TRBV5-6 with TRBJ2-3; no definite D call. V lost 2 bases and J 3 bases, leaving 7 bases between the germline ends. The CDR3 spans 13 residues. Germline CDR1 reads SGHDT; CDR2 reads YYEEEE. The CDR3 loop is CASSFRSTDTQYF. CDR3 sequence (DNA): TGTGCCAGCAGCTTCCGGAGTACAGATACGCAGTATTTT.

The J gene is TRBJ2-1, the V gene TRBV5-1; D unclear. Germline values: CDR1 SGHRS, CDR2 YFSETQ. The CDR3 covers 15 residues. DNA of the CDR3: TGCTCCTGCAGAGCCAGAGATCTAGATTACAATGAGCAGTTCTTC. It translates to CSCRARDLDYNEQFF. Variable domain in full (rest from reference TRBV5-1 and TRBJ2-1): KAGVTQTPRYLIKTRGQQVTLSCSPISGHRSVSWYQQTPGQGLQFLFEYFSETQRNKGNFPGRFSGRQFSNSRSEMNVSTLELGDSALYLCSCRARDLDYNEQFFGPGTRLTVL.

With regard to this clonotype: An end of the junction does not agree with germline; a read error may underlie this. The CDR3 bases are TGTGCCAGCGACCAAGGGACAGGGAGAACCTACGAGCAGCACTTC. This translates into CASDQGTGRTYEQHF. V and J are TRBV11-2 and TRBJ2-7; 9 positions agree with TRBD1. Germline CDR1 reads SGHAT; CDR2 reads FQNNGV. The CDR3 runs to 15 residues.

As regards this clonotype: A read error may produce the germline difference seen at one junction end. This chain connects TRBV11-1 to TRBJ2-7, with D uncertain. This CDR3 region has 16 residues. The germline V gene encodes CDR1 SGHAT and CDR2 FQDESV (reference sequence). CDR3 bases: TGTGCCAACAGCTCAAGAGGCTCTTTCAGTCTCTACGAGCAATACTTC. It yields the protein CANSSRGSFSLYEQYF.

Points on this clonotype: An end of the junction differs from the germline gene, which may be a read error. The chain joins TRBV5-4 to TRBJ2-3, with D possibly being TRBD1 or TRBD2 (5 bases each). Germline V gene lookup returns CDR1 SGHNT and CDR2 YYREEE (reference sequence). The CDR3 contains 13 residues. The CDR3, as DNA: TGTGCCAGCAGCTTGGCTGGGGGAGATAGGCAGTATTTT. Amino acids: CASSLAGGDRQYF.

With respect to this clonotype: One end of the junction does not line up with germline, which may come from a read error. The CDR3 nucleotides read TGCGCCAGCAGATCGCTAGCGACCAACACCGGGGAGCTGGTTTTT. The encoded protein is CASRSLATNTGELVF. This chain uses TRBV7-8 with TRBJ2-2, with D possibly being TRBD2 (6 bases). Germline V gene data show CDR1 as SGHVS and CDR2 as FQNEAQ. The CDR3 has 15 residues.

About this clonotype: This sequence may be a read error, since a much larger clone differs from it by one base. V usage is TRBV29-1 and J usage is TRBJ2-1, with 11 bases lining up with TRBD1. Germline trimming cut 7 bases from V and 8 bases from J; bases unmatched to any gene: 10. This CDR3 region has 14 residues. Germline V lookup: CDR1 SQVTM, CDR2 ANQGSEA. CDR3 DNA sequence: TGCAGCGGATTGCCGGGACAGGGGGATGATGAGCAGTTCTTC. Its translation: CSGLPGQGDDEQFF.

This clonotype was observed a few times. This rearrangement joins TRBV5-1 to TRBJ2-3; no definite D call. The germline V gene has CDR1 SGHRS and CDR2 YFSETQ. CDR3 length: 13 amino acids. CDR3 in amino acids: CASGLLRTDTQYF. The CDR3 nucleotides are TGCGCTAGTGGCCTCCTAAGAACCGATACGCAGTATTTT.

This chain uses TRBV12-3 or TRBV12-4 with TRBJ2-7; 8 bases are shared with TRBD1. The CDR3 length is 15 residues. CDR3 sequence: CVSRLGQGANYEQYF. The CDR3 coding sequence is TGTGTCAGTAGATTAGGACAGGGAGCGAACTACGAGCAGTACTTC.

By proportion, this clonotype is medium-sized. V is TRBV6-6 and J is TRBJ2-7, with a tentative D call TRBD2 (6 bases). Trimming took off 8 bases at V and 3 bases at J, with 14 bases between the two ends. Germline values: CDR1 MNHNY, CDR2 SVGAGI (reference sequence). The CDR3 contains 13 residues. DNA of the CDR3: TGTGCCAGCGGAGATAGCGGAAACTACGAGCAGTACTTC. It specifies CASGDSGNYEQYF.

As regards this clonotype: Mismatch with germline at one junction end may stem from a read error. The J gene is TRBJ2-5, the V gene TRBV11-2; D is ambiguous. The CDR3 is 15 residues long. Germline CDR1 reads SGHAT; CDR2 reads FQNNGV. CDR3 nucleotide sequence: TGTGCAAGCAGCTTAGTGGGCGGTGAAGTGGAGACCCAGCACTTC. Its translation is CASSLVGGEVETQHF.

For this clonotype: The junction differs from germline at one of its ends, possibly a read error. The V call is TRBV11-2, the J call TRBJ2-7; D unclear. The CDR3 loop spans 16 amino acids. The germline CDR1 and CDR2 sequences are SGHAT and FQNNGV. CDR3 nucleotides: TGTGCCAGCAACTTCAGTGCGACCAGTCTCTCCAACGAGCAGTACTTC. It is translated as CASNFSATSLSNEQYF.

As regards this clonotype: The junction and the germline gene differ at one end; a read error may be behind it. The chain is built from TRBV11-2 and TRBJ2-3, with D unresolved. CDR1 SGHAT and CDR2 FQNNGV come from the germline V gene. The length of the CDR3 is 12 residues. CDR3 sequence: CASNASTDMQYF. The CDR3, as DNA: TGTGCCAGCAATGCCAGCACAGATATGCAGTATTTT. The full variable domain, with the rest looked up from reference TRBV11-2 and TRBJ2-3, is EAGVAQSPRYKIIEKRQSVAFWCNPISGHATLYWYQQILGQGPKLLIQFQNNGVVDDSQLPKDRFSAERLKGVDSTLKIQPAKLEDSAVYLCASNASTDMQYFGPGTRLTVL.

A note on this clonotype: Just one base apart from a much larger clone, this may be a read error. This chain's CDR3 is CASSNGTWRDTQYF. In nucleotides, the CDR3 is TGTGCCAGCAGCAATGGGACCTGGCGAGATACGCAGTATTTT. The chain joins TRBV11-3 to TRBJ2-3; possibly TRBD1 or TRBD2 for D (5 bases each). The germline V gene has CDR1 SGHNT and CDR2 YENEEA. V was clipped by 5 bases and J by 5 bases, with 14 bases between them. The CDR3 contains 14 residues.

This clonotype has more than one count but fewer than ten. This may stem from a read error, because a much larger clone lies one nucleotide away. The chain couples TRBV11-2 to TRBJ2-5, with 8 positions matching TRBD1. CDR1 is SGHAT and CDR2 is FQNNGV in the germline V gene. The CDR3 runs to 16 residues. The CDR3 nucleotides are TGTACCAGCAGCTTAGTCGACAGGGGATTGGGAGAGACCCAGTACTTC. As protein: CTSSLVDRGLGETQYF.

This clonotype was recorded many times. CDR3 in amino acids: CASSSRTSASNTGELFF. CDR3 DNA sequence: TGTGCCAGCAGCTCAAGGACTAGCGCTTCGAACACCGGGGAGCTGTTTTTT. The chain links TRBV7-2 to TRBJ2-2; 9 bases map to TRBD2. With V trimmed by 4 bases and J by 0 bases, 6 bases remained unmatched. The CDR3 has 17 residues. CDR1 and CDR2 from the germline V gene are SGHTA and FQGNSA.

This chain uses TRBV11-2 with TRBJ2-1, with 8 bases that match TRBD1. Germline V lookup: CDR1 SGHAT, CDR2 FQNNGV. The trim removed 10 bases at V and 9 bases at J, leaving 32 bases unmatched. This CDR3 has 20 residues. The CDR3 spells CANGPPPGQVVSRRDTEQFF. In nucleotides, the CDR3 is TGTGCCAACGGCCCTCCCCCGGGACAGGTCGTTTCTAGGCGGGATACTGAGCAGTTCTTC.

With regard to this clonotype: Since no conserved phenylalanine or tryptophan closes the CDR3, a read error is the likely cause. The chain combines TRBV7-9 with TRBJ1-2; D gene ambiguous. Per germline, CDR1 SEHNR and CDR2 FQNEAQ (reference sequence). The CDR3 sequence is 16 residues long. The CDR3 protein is CASSPEGRLSQYGYTY. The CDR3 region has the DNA TGCGCCAGCAGCCCCGAGGGCAGGCTGTCCCAGTACGGCTACACCTAT.

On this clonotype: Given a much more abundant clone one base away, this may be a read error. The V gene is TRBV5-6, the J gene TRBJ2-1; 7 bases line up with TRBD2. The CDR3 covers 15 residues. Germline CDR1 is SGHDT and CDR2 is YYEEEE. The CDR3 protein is CASSLDLAAHNEQFF. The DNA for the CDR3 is TGTGCTAGCAGCTTGGACCTAGCGGCCCACAATGAGCAGTTCTTC.

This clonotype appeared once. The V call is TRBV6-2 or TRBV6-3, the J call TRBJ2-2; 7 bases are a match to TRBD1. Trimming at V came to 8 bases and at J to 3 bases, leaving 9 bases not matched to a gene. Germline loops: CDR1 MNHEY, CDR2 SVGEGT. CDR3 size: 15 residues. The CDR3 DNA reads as TGTGCCAGCGAGTCCGGGACAGTGCACACCGGGGAGCTGTTTTTT. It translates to CASESGTVHTGELFF.